A selection of T cell receptor beta chains follows, all from one sample in a study of T cell repertoires in aging, cancer and after chemotherapy. Each CDR3 protein is one row after TCRdb ran MiXCR on the multiplex PCR reads. The sample shows about 2,000 distinct CDR3 sequences, over 25% of them seen only once. The source material was blood. These receptors were collected from a human donor with a solid tumor. CDR3s include the opening cysteine and the closing phenylalanine or tryptophan. The D gene is left open where the match is weak. For some rows the clone size is stated as once, few or many, or as a class when expanded; others skip it.

j_call v_call cdr3_length clone_size d_call cdr3_aa cdr3_nt
TRBJ1-1 TRBV29-1 12 large NA CSVGPGNTEAFF TGCAGCGTTGGCCCCGGGAACACTGAAGCTTTCTTT
TRBJ1-1 TRBV19 13 few NA CASSPDTDTEAFF TGTGCCAGCAGCCCGGACACAGACACTGAAGCTTTCTTT
TRBJ2-2 TRBV6-5 14 medium-sized NA CASTWTADTGELFF TGTGCCAGCACTTGGACAGCGGACACCGGGGAGCTGTTTTTT
TRBJ2-1 TRBV7-6 16 NA TRBD2 CASSLIAGGPYNGQFF TGTGCCAGCAGCTTAATAGCGGGGGGGCCTTACAATGGGCAGTTCTTC
TRBJ2-4 TRBV7-9 14 NA TRBD1 CASSSDRGLHIQYF TGTGCCAGCAGCTCGGACAGGGGGCTACACATTCAGTACTTC
TRBJ2-3 TRBV27 14 medium-sized TRBD2 CASRRAAGADTQYF TGTGCCAGCCGCCGTGCAGCGGGGGCAGATACGCAGTATTTT
TRBJ1-2 TRBV19 16 large NA CASSIDYGGANYGYTF TGTGCCAGTAGTATAGATTATGGCGGAGCTAACTATGGCTACACCTTC
TRBJ2-1 TRBV18 19 medium-sized TRBD2 CASSPPSSGGAGFYNEQFF TGTGCCAGCTCACCACCGTCTAGCGGGGGGGCGGGTTTCTACAATGAGCAGTTCTTC
TRBJ2-1 TRBV4-3 13 few NA CASSQEPENEQFF TGCGCCAGCAGCCAAGAACCAGAAAATGAGCAGTTCTTC
TRBJ1-2 TRBV12-3/TRBV12-4 13 large NA CASSTNTGNGYTF TGTGCCAGCAGCACGAACACGGGGAATGGCTACACCTTC
TRBJ2-2 TRBV11-2 15 NA NA CASSLPRGRTGELFF TGTGCCAGCAGCCTCCCCCGGGGGCGTACCGGGGAGCTGTTTTTT
TRBJ1-5 TRBV21-1 18 few NA CASSKVRNRGVAKSPQHF TGTGCCAGCAGCAAAGTACGGAACAGGGGGGTAGCTAAGTCGCCCCAGCATTTT
TRBJ2-7 TRBV27 14 large NA CASSSAGRSYEQYF TGTGCCAGCAGCTCGGCGGGACGTAGCTACGAGCAGTACTTC
TRBJ2-1 TRBV7-3 15 NA TRBD2 CASSWGGGFDNEQFF TGTGCCAGCAGCTGGGGGGGGGGTTTTGACAATGAGCAGTTCTTC
TRBJ2-3 TRBV6-5 13 NA NA CASRATGTDTQYF TGTGCCAGCAGGGCGACGGGCACAGATACGCAGTATTTT
TRBJ1-6 TRBV6-6 16 medium-sized NA CASSYSLADYNSPLHF TGTGCCAGCAGTTACTCGCTGGCAGACTATAATTCACCCCTCCACTTT
TRBJ2-7 TRBV18 17 medium-sized NA CASSPPQSGTRPYEQYF TGTGCCAGCTCACCACCGCAGTCCGGGACACGGCCTTACGAGCAGTACTTC
TRBJ2-3 TRBV5-1 14 NA NA CASSEGGGTDTQYF TGCGCCAGCAGCGAGGGGGGGGGGACAGATACGCAGTATTTT
TRBJ1-5 TRBV18 12 medium-sized NA CASSSQGQTQHF TGTGCCAGCTCATCACAGGGACAAACCCAGCATTTT
TRBJ1-1 TRBV15 13 medium-sized NA CATSRGGNTEAFF TGTGCCACCAGCAGAGGAGGGAACACTGAAGCTTTCTTT
TRBJ2-1 TRBV12-3/TRBV12-4 16 medium-sized TRBD2 CASSLLNSGGGDEQFF TGTGCCAGCAGCTTACTAAATAGCGGGGGGGGGGATGAGCAGTTCTTC
TRBJ1-6 TRBV20-1 12 NA TRBD1 CSARDRESPLHF TGCAGTGCACGTGACAGGGAATCACCCCTCCACTTT
TRBJ1-2 TRBV7-9 14 NA NA CASSQLDPALGYTF TGTGCCAGCAGCCAACTGGACCCGGCGTTAGGCTACACCTTC
TRBJ2-5 TRBV5-4 15 medium-sized NA CASSPGGAEQETQYF TGTGCCAGCAGCCCCGGGGGAGCGGAGCAAGAGACCCAGTACTTC
TRBJ2-2 TRBV13 16 medium-sized NA CASSPWRGSNTGELFF TGTGCCAGCAGCCCTTGGAGGGGCTCGAACACCGGGGAGCTGTTTTTT
TRBJ1-1 TRBV5-1 18 NA NA CASSLGGRSTNMNTEAFF TGCGCCAGCAGCTTGGGCGGCCGAAGTACAAACATGAACACTGAAGCTTTCTTT
TRBJ2-1 TRBV19 16 NA TRBD2 CASRPTSGGLYNEQFF TGTGCCAGTAGACCCACTAGCGGGGGGCTCTACAATGAGCAGTTCTTC